The entry below describes one T cell receptor beta chain. Its antigen is unidentified. The sample originates from a study of persistence of HIV-infected CD4 T cells. Trimming took 6 bases from V and 9 from J, leaving 15 bases between them. Germline-derived CDR1 and CDR2 are LGHNT and FRNRAP. The CDR3 is 13 residues long. Lysates of CMV-infected fibroblasts at approximately 9.4 ug/mL stimulated these cells. Memory cells lacking CD40L and CD69 with high CD45RO were sorted. Adults with HIV-1 started suppressive ART while chronically infected. The immunoSEQ assay was version 4, run in survey mode. This table comes from immunoSEQ multiplex PCR, and its TCRdb copy is limited to in-frame clones, with some not included. The sample includes roughly 32,000 clones, approximately 80% of them seen just once.

The chain combines TRBV12-5 with TRBJ1-5; possibly TRBD1 for D (5 bases). The sequencing used CD4+ T cells sorted from PBMCs after approximately 20-hour stimulation, collected from a patient who received antiretroviral therapy. This TCR was recovered from an adult man with HIV who was CMV-seropositive. The CDR3: CASGGDLGSPQHF. For the CDR3, the DNA is TGTGCTAGTGGCGGGGACCTGGGTTCGCCCCAGCATTTT. Looking up the rest from reference TRBV12-5 and TRBJ1-5 gives the full variable domain: DARVTQTPRHKVTEMGQEVTMRCQPILGHNTVFWYRQTMMQGLELLAYFRNRAPLDDSGMPKDRFSAEMPDATLATLKIQPSEPRDSAVYFCASGGDLGSPQHFGDGTRLSIL.